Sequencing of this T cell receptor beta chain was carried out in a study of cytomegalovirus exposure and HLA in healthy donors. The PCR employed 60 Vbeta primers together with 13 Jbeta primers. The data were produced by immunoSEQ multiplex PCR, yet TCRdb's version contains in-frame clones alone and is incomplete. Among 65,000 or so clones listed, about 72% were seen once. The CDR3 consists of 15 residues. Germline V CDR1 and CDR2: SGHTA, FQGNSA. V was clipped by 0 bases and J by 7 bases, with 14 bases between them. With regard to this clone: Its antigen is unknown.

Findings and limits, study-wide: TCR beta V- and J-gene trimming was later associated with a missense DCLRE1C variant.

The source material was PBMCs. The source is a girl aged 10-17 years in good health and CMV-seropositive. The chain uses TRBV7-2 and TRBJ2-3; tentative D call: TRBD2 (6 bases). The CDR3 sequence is CASSLAAGSQYTQYF. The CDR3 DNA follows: TGTGCCAGCAGCTTAGCGGCGGGGAGTCAATATACGCAGTATTTT.